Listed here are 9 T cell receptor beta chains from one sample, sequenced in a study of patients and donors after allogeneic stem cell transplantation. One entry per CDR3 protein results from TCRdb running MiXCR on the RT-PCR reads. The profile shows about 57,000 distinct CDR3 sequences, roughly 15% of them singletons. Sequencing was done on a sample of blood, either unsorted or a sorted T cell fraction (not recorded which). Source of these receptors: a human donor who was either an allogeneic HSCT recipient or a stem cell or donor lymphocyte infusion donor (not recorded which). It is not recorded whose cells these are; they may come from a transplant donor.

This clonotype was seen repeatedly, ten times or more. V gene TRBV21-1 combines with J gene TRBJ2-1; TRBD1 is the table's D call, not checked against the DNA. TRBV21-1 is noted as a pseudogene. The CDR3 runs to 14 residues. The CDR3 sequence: CARTTGGIHNEQFF. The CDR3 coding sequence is TGTGCCAGGACGACAGGGGGTATCCACAATGAGCAGTTCTTC.

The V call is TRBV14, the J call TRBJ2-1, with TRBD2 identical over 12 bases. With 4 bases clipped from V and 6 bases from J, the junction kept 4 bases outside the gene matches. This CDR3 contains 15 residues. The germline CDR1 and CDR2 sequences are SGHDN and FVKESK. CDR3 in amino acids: CASSPSGRAFNEQFF. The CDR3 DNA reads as TGTGCCAGCAGCCCTAGCGGGAGGGCCTTCAATGAGCAGTTCTTC. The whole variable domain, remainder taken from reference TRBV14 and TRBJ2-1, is EAGVTQFPSHSVIEKGQTVTLRCDPISGHDNLYWYRRVMGKEIKFLLHFVKESKQDESGMPNNRFLAERTGGTYSTLKVQPAELEDSGVYFCASSPSGRAFNEQFFGPGTRLTVL.

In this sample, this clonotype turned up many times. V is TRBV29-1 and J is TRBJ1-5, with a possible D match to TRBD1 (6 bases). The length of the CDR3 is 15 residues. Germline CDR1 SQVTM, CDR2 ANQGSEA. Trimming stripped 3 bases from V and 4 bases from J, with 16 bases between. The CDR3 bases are TGCAGCGTTGAGATGACAGGCGAAATAAATCAGCCCCAGCATTTT. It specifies CSVEMTGEINQPQHF.

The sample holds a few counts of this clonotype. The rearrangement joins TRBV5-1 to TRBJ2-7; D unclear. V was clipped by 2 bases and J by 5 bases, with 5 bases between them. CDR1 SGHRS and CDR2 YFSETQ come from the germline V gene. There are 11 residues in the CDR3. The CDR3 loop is CASSLHNEQYF. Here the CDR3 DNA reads TGCGCCAGCAGCTTACACAACGAGCAGTACTTC.

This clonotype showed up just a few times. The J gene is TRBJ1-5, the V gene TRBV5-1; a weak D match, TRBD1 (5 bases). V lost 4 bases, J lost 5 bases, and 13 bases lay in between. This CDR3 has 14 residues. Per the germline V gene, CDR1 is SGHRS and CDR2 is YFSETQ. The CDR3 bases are TGCGCCAGCAGCCCCGGGGAGGGGTATCAGCCCCAGCATTTT. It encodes CASSPGEGYQPQHF.

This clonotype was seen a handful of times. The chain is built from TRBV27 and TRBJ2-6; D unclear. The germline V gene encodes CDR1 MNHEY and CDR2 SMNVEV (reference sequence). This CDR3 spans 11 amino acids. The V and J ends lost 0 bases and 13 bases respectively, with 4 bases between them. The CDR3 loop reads CASSLSGVLTF. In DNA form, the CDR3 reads TGTGCCAGCAGTTTATCAGGGGTCCTGACTTTC. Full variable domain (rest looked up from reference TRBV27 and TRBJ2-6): EAQVTQNPRYLITVTGKKLTVTCSQNMNHEYMSWYRQDPGLGLRQIYYSMNVEVTDKGDVPEGYKVSRKEKRNFPLILESPSPNQTSLYFCASSLSGVLTFGAGSRLTVL.

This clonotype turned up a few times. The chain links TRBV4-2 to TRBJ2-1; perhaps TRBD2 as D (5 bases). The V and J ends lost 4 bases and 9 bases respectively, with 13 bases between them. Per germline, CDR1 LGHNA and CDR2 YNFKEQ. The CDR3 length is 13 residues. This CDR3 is CASSLPPRGEQFF. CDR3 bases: TGTGCCAGCAGCCTCCCCCCACGGGGTGAGCAGTTCTTC.

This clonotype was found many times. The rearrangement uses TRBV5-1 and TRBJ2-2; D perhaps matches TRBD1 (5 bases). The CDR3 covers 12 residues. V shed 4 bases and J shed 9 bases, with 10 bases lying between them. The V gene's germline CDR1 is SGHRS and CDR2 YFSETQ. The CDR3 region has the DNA TGCGCCAGCAGCCTGACAGCTTGGGAGCTGTTTTTT. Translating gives CASSLTAWELFF.

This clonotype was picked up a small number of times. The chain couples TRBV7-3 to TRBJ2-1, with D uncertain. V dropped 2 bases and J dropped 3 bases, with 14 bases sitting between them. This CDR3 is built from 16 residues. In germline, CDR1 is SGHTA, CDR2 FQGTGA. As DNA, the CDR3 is TGTGCCAGCAGCTTAGAGCGCGGAGCCCACTACAATGAGCAGTTCTTC. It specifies CASSLERGAHYNEQFF.